These T cell receptor beta chains were read from a single sample in a study of regulatory T cells in long-lasting Graves disease. TCRdb analysed the multiplex PCR reads with MiXCR anew, one entry per CDR3 protein. The repertoire holds about 460,000 distinct CDR3 sequences, roughly 15% seen once, with approximately 19% in the top ten. These data are also associated with another study on T cells in Graves' hyperthyroidism and ophthalmopathy.

The source material was peripheral blood mononuclear cells (PBMCs), sampled at new diagnosis, from a patient treated with antithyroid drugs. Receptors were obtained from a woman aged 45-59 years with Graves disease. Each CDR3 is given with its conserved first and last residue. The D gene is left open where the match is weak. Clone size appears in some rows only: once, few, many, or a class for an expanded clone.

d_gene	v_gene	j_gene	len	abundance	CDR3aa	CDR3nt
-	TRBV20-1	TRBJ1-4	14	few	CSAQDTGVREKLFF	TGCAGTGCCCAAGATACCGGGGTTCGGGAAAAACTGTTTTTT
TRBD1	TRBV30	TRBJ1-6	19	-	CAWSVRGQGFVSYNSPLHF	TGTGCCTGGAGTGTACGCGGACAGGGATTCGTTTCCTATAATTCACCCCTCCACTTT
-	TRBV28	TRBJ1-3	16	few	CASSFMRGDSGNTIYF	TGTGCCAGCAGTTTTATGAGGGGAGATTCAGGAAACACCATATATTTT
TRBD2	TRBV3-1	TRBJ2-7	15	-	CASSPWTSGSFEQYF	TGTGCCAGCAGCCCCTGGACTAGCGGGAGCTTCGAGCAGTACTTC
-	TRBV30	TRBJ2-7	11	few	CAADVGSGKYF	TGTGCTGCGGACGTGGGTTCGGGGAAGTACTTC
TRBD1	TRBV29-1	TRBJ2-5	11	many	CSGQGPETQYF	TGCAGCGGACAGGGTCCAGAGACCCAGTACTTC
TRBD1	TRBV28	TRBJ2-1	14	-	CASSFGLNGQGKFF	TGTGCCAGCAGTTTCGGACTAAATGGACAGGGGAAGTTCTTC
-	TRBV7-6	TRBJ2-3	20	-	CASSLVFGGQGKKGTDTQYF	TGTGCCAGCAGCTTAGTCTTCGGGGGGCAGGGAAAGAAAGGCACAGATACGCAGTATTTT
-	TRBV11-2	TRBJ1-5	15	many	CASSLGARGNQPQHF	TGTGCCAGCAGCTTAGGTGCGAGGGGCAATCAGCCCCAGCATTTT
TRBD1	TRBV24-1	TRBJ1-1	15	many	CATSDAGGADTEAFF	TGTGCCACCAGTGATGCAGGGGGCGCAGACACTGAAGCTTTCTTT
TRBD1	TRBV28	TRBJ2-6	20	many	CASSLSGTGTGSSGANVLTF	TGTGCCAGCAGTTTATCGGGAACCGGGACAGGGAGCTCTGGGGCCAACGTCCTGACTTTC
-	TRBV30	TRBJ1-1	13	-	CAWSITGLSDAFF	TGTGCCTGGAGTATAACAGGGTTGTCAGACGCTTTCTTT
-	TRBV9	TRBJ2-7	15	-	CASSVDSTALREQYF	TGTGCCAGCAGCGTAGATTCTACAGCACTTAGGGAGCAGTACTTC
-	TRBV28	TRBJ2-5	12	many	CASLTREETQYF	TGTGCCAGCCTGACTAGGGAAGAGACCCAGTACTTC
-	TRBV12-3/TRBV12-4	TRBJ2-7	14	many	CASSHSEAVEEQYF	TGTGCCAGCAGCCACTCGGAGGCAGTTGAAGAGCAGTACTTC
-	TRBV11-2	TRBJ1-6	14	many	CASSLGWVNSPLHF	TGTGCCAGCAGCTTAGGGTGGGTGAATTCACCCCTCCACTTT
TRBD1	TRBV28	TRBJ1-1	18	many	CASSSGQGFFKMNTEAFF	TGTGCCAGCAGTTCGGGACAGGGCTTTTTCAAGATGAACACTGAAGCTTTCTTT
TRBD1	TRBV2	TRBJ1-4	14	many	CASREQGVYEKLFF	TGTGCCAGCAGAGAACAGGGGGTTTATGAAAAACTGTTTTTT
-	TRBV6-1	TRBJ1-5	16	few	CASSETGPRSFLSQHF	TGTGCCAGCAGTGAAACCGGACCCCGCTCCTTTCTATCCCAGCATTTT
-	TRBV9	TRBJ2-1	15	once	CASSVVGSSYNEQFF	TGTGCCAGCAGCGTAGTGGGGAGCTCCTACAATGAGCAGTTCTTC
TRBD2	TRBV19	TRBJ2-2	15	many	CASSTGLAGPGELFF	TGTGCCAGTAGTACCGGACTAGCGGGACCCGGGGAGCTGTTTTTT
-	TRBV12-3/TRBV12-4	TRBJ2-7	13	many	CASRRDTDYEQYF	TGTGCCAGCAGGCGGGACACGGACTACGAGCAGTACTTC
TRBD1	TRBV18	TRBJ2-7	16	-	CASSPDRDSTSYEQYF	TGTGCCAGCTCACCCGATCGGGACAGCACCAGCTACGAGCAGTACTTC
-	TRBV2	TRBJ1-5	20	many	CASSRDGDAYGDYSNQPQHF	TGTGCCAGCAGCCGGGACGGGGACGCCTACGGCGACTATAGCAATCAGCCCCAGCATTTT
-	TRBV9	TRBJ2-1	17	-	CASSTPRGGVAYNEQFF	TGTGCCAGCAGCACCCCAAGGGGGGGAGTGGCCTACAATGAGCAGTTCTTC
-	TRBV28	TRBJ1-1	11	-	CASSPPPGAFF	TGTGCCAGCAGTCCCCCCCCGGGAGCTTTCTTT
TRBD2	TRBV28	TRBJ2-1	16	many	CASRPGLVNSYNEQFF	TGTGCCAGCAGACCTGGACTAGTCAACTCCTACAATGAGCAGTTCTTC
TRBD1	TRBV20-1	TRBJ2-3	15	many	CSARDNRGFTDTQYF	TGCAGTGCTAGAGATAACAGGGGTTTCACAGATACGCAGTATTTT
TRBD2	TRBV2	TRBJ2-1	12	-	CASTSGTYEQFF	TGTGCCAGCACCAGCGGGACCTATGAGCAGTTCTTC
-	TRBV12-3/TRBV12-4	TRBJ1-1	14	many	CASSLQGSNTEAFF	TGTGCCAGCAGCTTACAGGGATCGAACACTGAAGCTTTCTTT
TRBD1	TRBV9	TRBJ1-6	14	-	CASSAGTGNSPLHF	TGTGCCAGCAGCGCCGGGACAGGGAATTCACCCCTCCACTTT
TRBD1	TRBV7-8	TRBJ2-7	16	-	CASSSPGQGPTYEQYF	TGTGCCAGCAGCTCCCCGGGACAGGGACCGACCTACGAGCAGTACTTC
TRBD2	TRBV28	TRBJ2-6	20	-	CASSSMALAGGYPGANVLTF	TGTGCCAGCAGTTCAATGGCCTTAGCGGGGGGTTACCCTGGGGCCAACGTCCTGACTTTC
-	TRBV20-1	TRBJ1-1	11	many	CSASPGAEAFF	TGCAGTGCTAGCCCTGGTGCTGAAGCTTTCTTT
-	TRBV5-1	TRBJ1-5	13	few	CASSLGDDQPQHF	TGCGCCAGCAGCCTCGGGGACGATCAGCCCCAGCATTTT
-	TRBV3-1	TRBJ1-5	15	few	CASSQDTNSNQPQHF	TGTGCCAGCAGCCAAGACACGAATAGCAATCAGCCCCAGCATTTT
TRBD1	TRBV18	TRBJ2-7	16	-	CASSPQPQGSAYEQYF	TGTGCCAGCTCACCCCAGCCACAGGGGTCAGCCTACGAGCAGTACTTC
-	TRBV18	TRBJ2-1	16	-	CASSPRSRGDNNEQFF	TGTGCCAGCTCACCACGCTCCAGGGGGGATAACAATGAGCAGTTCTTC
TRBD2	TRBV4-1	TRBJ2-3	16	-	CASSQVAGGSTDTQYF	TGCGCCAGCAGCCAAGTTGCGGGAGGGAGCACAGATACGCAGTATTTT
-	TRBV18	TRBJ2-2	14	many	CASSPYVDTGELFF	TGTGCCAGCTCACCCTACGTGGACACCGGGGAGCTGTTTTTT
TRBD2	TRBV10-3	TRBJ2-3	16	-	CAISASLAGVADTQYF	TGTGCCATCAGTGCATCGCTAGCGGGAGTTGCAGATACGCAGTATTTT
TRBD2	TRBV30	TRBJ2-7	18	-	CAWSVPPWSSGSSYEQYF	TGTGCCTGGAGTGTACCCCCTTGGAGTAGCGGGAGCTCCTACGAGCAGTACTTC
TRBD1	TRBV5-6	TRBJ2-3	13	-	CASSKGQGDTQYF	TGTGCCAGCAGCAAAGGACAGGGGGATACGCAGTATTTT
-	TRBV27	TRBJ1-2	14	few	CASSPGGLPHGYTF	TGTGCCAGCAGCCCCGGGGGGCTGCCTCATGGCTACACCTTC
-	TRBV2	TRBJ2-7	14	many	CASGGDGNSYEQYF	TGTGCCAGCGGAGGGGACGGAAACTCCTACGAGCAGTACTTC
TRBD1	TRBV19	TRBJ2-6	19	once	CATLARDRGWLSGANVLTF	TGTGCCACCCTAGCCCGGGACAGGGGATGGCTCTCGGGGGCCAACGTCCTGACTTTC
-	TRBV30	TRBJ2-2	14	-	CAWSVTRSTGELFF	TGTGCCTGGAGTGTCACGCGGAGCACCGGGGAGCTGTTTTTT